A single sample gave rise to the 10 T cell receptor beta chains below, sequenced in a study of technical replicates of blood from a handful of donors. Profiled with immunoSEQ multiplex PCR; TCRdb holds only in-frame clones, not every one. The profile covers 15,000 to 20,000 clones, with around 87% appearing a single time and around an eighth taken by the ten largest. The specimen sequenced was PBMCs. The receptor source for this set is a human donor in good health.

This CDR3 reads CASSPRETQYF. CDR3 nucleotide sequence: TGTGCCAGCAGTCCGAGGGAGACCCAGTACTTC. The rearrangement uses TRBV28 and TRBJ2-5; no clear D gene. The CDR3 sequence is 11 residues long. V was shortened by 5 bases and J by 5 bases, with 6 bases between the two germline ends. Germline CDR1 MDHEN, CDR2 SYDVKM.

The V call is TRBV6-5, the J call TRBJ2-3; no firm D call. Trimming removed 0 bases from V and 0 bases from J, with 7 bases in between. The CDR3 covers 15 residues. Germline-derived CDR1 and CDR2 are MNHEY and SVGAGI. CDR3 region: CASSYSRPSTDTQYF. CDR3 DNA: TGTGCCAGCAGTTACTCGAGGCCTAGCACAGATACGCAGTATTTT.

V and J are TRBV5-1 and TRBJ2-5; the match to TRBD1 covers 9 bases. V trimming: 2 bases; J trimming: 5 bases; junction bases outside the gene matches: 4. The CDR3 sequence is 14 residues long. CDR1 and CDR2 (germline): SGHRS, YFSETQ. The CDR3 DNA reads as TGCGCCAGCAGCTTACAGGGGGCGCGGGAGACCCAGTACTTC. Translated: CASSLQGARETQYF.

This chain connects TRBV27 to TRBJ2-1; a weak D match, TRBD2 (5 bases). The CDR3 loop spans 14 amino acids. V shed 0 bases and J shed 4 bases, with 7 bases lying between them. Germline CDR1 and CDR2: MNHEY and SMNVEV (reference sequence). The CDR3: CASSLSGVYNEQFF. Here the CDR3 DNA reads TGTGCCAGCAGTTTATCGGGAGTATACAATGAGCAGTTCTTC.

The rearrangement uses TRBV7-6 and TRBJ2-2; unclear D gene. V lost 1 base to trimming and J lost 3 bases, with 12 bases between them. The germline V gene has CDR1 SGHVS and CDR2 FNYEAQ. The CDR3 is 16 amino acids. This chain's CDR3 is CASSLVGSEHTGELFF. CDR3 nucleotide sequence: TGTGCCAGCAGCTTAGTAGGAAGCGAGCACACCGGGGAGCTGTTTTTT.

This chain uses TRBV5-1 with TRBJ1-2, with TRBD1 matching over 8 bases. The CDR3 length is 14 residues. Trimming removed 5 bases from V and 5 bases from J; junction bases left unmatched: 8. Looked up from germline, CDR1 is SGHRS and CDR2 is YFSETQ. CDR3 amino acids: CASSDGQGEYGYTF. CDR3 DNA sequence: TGCGCCAGCAGTGACGGACAGGGAGAGTATGGCTACACCTTC.

The J gene is TRBJ2-1, the V gene TRBV2, with a weak D call TRBD1 (5 bases). The CDR3 runs 14 residues. The germline V and J ends were trimmed by 4 bases and 7 bases, with 14 bases remaining between them. Germline V CDR1 and CDR2: SNHLY, FYNNEI. CDR3 loop: CASSVSGNGNEQFF. In nucleotides, the CDR3 is TGTGCCAGCAGTGTGTCAGGGAACGGGAATGAGCAGTTCTTC.

The chain links TRBV27 to TRBJ1-5; D perhaps matches TRBD1 (6 bases). Germline CDR1 is MNHEY and CDR2 is SMNVEV (reference sequence). This CDR3 region has 16 residues. V was clipped by 0 bases and J by 1 base, with 10 bases between them. Here the CDR3 DNA reads TGTGCCAGCAGTTTATCGGCGGGGGCAAGCAATCAGCCCCAGCATTTT. Its protein product is CASSLSAGASNQPQHF.

The chain links TRBV28 to TRBJ2-2; 8 bases match TRBD1. This CDR3 contains 16 residues. The V gene end was trimmed by 6 bases and the J gene end by 6 bases; junction bases not matched to a gene: 12. Germline CDR1 MDHEN, CDR2 SYDVKM. The CDR3 loop reads CASSLSGRGHAGELFF. DNA of the CDR3: TGTGCCAGCAGCTTGTCTGGCAGGGGGCATGCCGGGGAGCTGTTTTTT.

The CDR3 DNA is TGCGCCAGCAGCAACCCACCAGGAGTCGGGAGCGCTAATGAAAAACTGTTTTTT. This sequence encodes CASSNPPGVGSANEKLFF. The genes are TRBV5-1 and TRBJ1-4; D ambiguous. Deletions cut 4 bases from V and 3 bases from J, with 22 bases between. From germline, CDR1 is SGHRS and CDR2 YFSETQ. The CDR3 length is 18 residues.